The 6 T cell receptor beta chains in this list originate from one sample, sequenced in a study of blood T cell repertoires in COVID-19. Sequencing used immunoSEQ multiplex PCR; TCRdb keeps in-frame clones, though not all of them. Here the sample spans roughly 60,000 clones, roughly 90% being singletons. The sample comprised peripheral blood. All receptors come from a man aged 60-69 years with active COVID-19.

This clone appeared a single time. The chain joins TRBV7-9 to TRBJ2-1; maybe TRBD2 (5 bases). V dropped 1 base and J dropped 2 bases, with 9 bases sitting between them. Germline CDR1 reads SEHNR; CDR2 reads FQNEAQ (reference sequence). This CDR3 is built from 15 residues. This CDR3 is CASSLGGFAYNEQFF. The CDR3 DNA reads as TGTGCCAGCAGCTTAGGAGGGTTCGCCTACAATGAGCAGTTCTTC.

The CDR3 here is CASSYNRGLGNQPQHF. The DNA of the CDR3 is TGTGCCAGCAGCTACAACAGGGGGCTCGGCAATCAGCCCCAGCATTTT. The chain is built from TRBV13 and TRBJ1-5; 9 bases agree with TRBD1. This CDR3 spans 16 amino acids. The V segment lost 4 bases and the J segment 2 bases; nucleotides outside the gene matches: 6. The germline V gene encodes CDR1 PRHDT and CDR2 FYEKMQ (reference sequence). Using reference TRBV13 and TRBJ1-5 for the parts outside the CDR3, the full variable domain is AAGVIQSPRHLIKEKRETATLKCYPIPRHDTVYWYQQGPGQDPQFLISFYEKMQSDKGSIPDRFSAQQFSDYHSELNMSSLELGDSALYFCASSYNRGLGNQPQHFGDGTRLSIL.

The CDR3 DNA reads TGTGCCAGTGGGGGACAGCCGTCCGTCTACGAGCAGTACTTC. The encoded protein is CASGGQPSVYEQYF. The chain is built from TRBV19 and TRBJ2-7; 7 bases line up with TRBD1. Trimming removed 8 bases from V and 3 bases from J; junction bases left unmatched: 10. The germline V gene has CDR1 LNHDA and CDR2 SQIVND (reference sequence). This CDR3 is built from 14 residues.

V and J are TRBV11-1 and TRBJ2-1, with D maybe TRBD2 (6 bases). The V gene lost 0 bases and the J gene lost 7 bases, with 13 bases spanning the gap. The CDR3 has 15 residues. Germline V CDR1 and CDR2: SGHAT, FQDESV (reference sequence). The CDR3 DNA follows: TGTGCCAGCAGCTTAGCGCTCGGGAGTACGAATGAGCAGTTCTTC. This codes for CASSLALGSTNEQFF. The whole variable domain, filled in from reference TRBV11-1 and TRBJ2-1, reads EAEVAQSPRYKITEKSQAVAFWCDPISGHATLYWYRQILGQGPELLVQFQDESVVDDSQLPKDRFSAERLKGVDSTLKIQPAELGDSAMYLCASSLALGSTNEQFFGPGTRLTVL.

J is TRBJ2-1 and V is TRBV6-5, with no clear D. The length of the CDR3 is 11 residues. The ends were cut back, 2 bases at V and 8 bases at J, with 4 bases in the middle. Germline CDR1 and CDR2: MNHEY and SVGAGI. The CDR3 here is CASSYLYEQFF. The CDR3 nucleotides read TGTGCCAGCAGTTACCTGTATGAGCAGTTCTTC.

The chain links TRBV5-1 to TRBJ2-2; TRBD2 is a possible D gene (6 bases). There are 15 residues in the CDR3. The germline CDR1 and CDR2 sequences are SGHRS and YFSETQ. V was pared by 4 bases and J by 2 bases, with 12 bases between. CDR3: CASSPSGSNTGELFF. The CDR3 bases are TGCGCCAGCAGCCCGTCCGGGAGTAACACCGGGGAGCTGTTTTTT. Based on the CDR3 plus reference TRBV5-1 and TRBJ2-2, the full variable domain is KAGVTQTPRYLIKTRGQQVTLSCSPISGHRSVSWYQQTPGQGLQFLFEYFSETQRNKGNFPGRFSGRQFSNSRSEMNVSTLELGDSALYLCASSPSGSNTGELFFGEGSRLTVL.